This TCR beta chain was identified in a study of blood T cell repertoires in COVID-19 (dated by TCRdb to 2020 to 2021). For the wider study: Collaborator samples came from the United States, Italy and Spain and covered acute and convalescent phases of COVID-19. The repertoires were released in a freely available public database intended as a resource for research on the immune response to SARS-CoV-2. Samples came from the ongoing ImmuneRACE study (first 160 participants) plus 1,254 subjects from 6 global collaborators. The sample metadata nearly always contained a de-identified subject ID, COVID-19 status, age in years and sex. Deeply sampled blood TCRbeta repertoires from subjects exposed to, actively infected with, or recovered from COVID-19 were included in the dataset. The prospective study material was composed of cDNA or gDNA derived from T cells, B-cell-depleted T cells, or PBMCs. Where HLA class I and class II types were available, the types were taken from metadata supplied by the sample provider, not from assay-based typing. Study-wide conclusions, independent of this receptor: How much clinical and demographic metadata was included differed by source and by participant, and the metadata was provided uncurated.

In Seattle, one collaborating source enrolled patients while the infection was active and tracked those patients longitudinally over the course of disease. Each collaborating institution followed its own protocols to collect whole blood in K2EDTA tubes. For TCRbeta analysis, collaborator samples were shipped as frozen whole blood, as isolated PBMCs, or as DNA extracted from either sample type. The cysteine opens and the phenylalanine closes a CDR3 of 15 amino acids. Solely the CDR3 DNA is kept, with 45 bases framed from the first base. A note on this clone: What this receptor recognizes is not known. Base qualities are missing; no much larger clone stands one base away.

TCRbeta CDR3 regions were amplified from genomic DNA by means of the immunoSEQ Assay, a bias-controlled multiplex PCR. In the source study's methods: Within the assay, amplification of reference gene primers was used to estimate how many nucleated cells each sample contained. Sequence reads were collapsed and filtered to measure the absolute abundance of every unique TCRbeta CDR3 rearrangement. For each sample, productive Simpson clonality was calculated as the square root of Simpson's diversity index over productive rearrangements. TCRdb carries this immuneACCESS record with in-frame sequences only. Its versions omit some clonotypes, under half of them owing to an unresolved V gene in the studies checked, with the rest unexplained. V and J calls and clone size are as listed in that table; D and trimming were resolved from the DNA. The sample contains about 87,000 clones, approximately 85% of them found a single time. The ten largest clones represent roughly 3% of the sample.

The sequenced sample was peripheral blood. The sequence links TRBV21-1 to TRBJ2-5; the D call TRBD1 from the table was never checked on the DNA. TRBV21-1 is classified as a pseudogene. This clonotype was obtained from a woman of 80 years or more with COVID-19, enrolled during active disease. Read as DNA, the sequence is TGTGCCAGCAGCCAACCGGGACAGGGGAGAGAGACCCAGTACTTC. It codes for CASSQPGQGRETQYF.